This T cell receptor (beta chain) was sequenced during a study of CXCR3 chemokines and chemotherapy response in bladder cancer. This clonotype occurred many times. TCRdb ran MiXCR on the PCR reads and lists one entry per CDR3 protein. Of about 13,000 distinct CDR3 sequences in the sample, around 12% were seen once. The clonotype comes from a human donor with bladder cancer that did not respond to neoadjuvant chemotherapy. This material was collected from a patient whose treatment included neoadjuvant chemotherapy.

CDR3 region: CSVSVNRVGETQYF. In DNA form, the CDR3 reads TGCAGCGTCTCCGTTAACAGGGTCGGAGAGACCCAGTACTTC. The chain couples TRBV29-1 to TRBJ2-5; D might be TRBD1 (6 bases). CDR1 and CDR2 from the germline V gene are SQVTM and ANQGSEA. The CDR3 is made up of 14 amino acids. Trimming pared 6 bases from V and 4 bases from J, leaving 18 bases between. Filled out from reference TRBV29-1 and TRBJ2-5, the complete variable domain reads SAVISQKPSRDICQRGTSLTIQCQVDSQVTMMFWYRQQPGQSLTLIATANQGSEATYESGFVIDKFPISRPNLTFSTLTVSNMSPEDSSIYLCSVSVNRVGETQYFGPGTRLLVL.